This T cell receptor (beta chain) was identified during a study of T cells after yellow fever vaccination. Whole-study context: SMART-Seq v4 Ultra Low Input prepared libraries from low-cell fractions.

By 5'RACE template switching, TCR cDNA was produced, with a universal primer site and UMIs added in the process. TCRdb used MiXCR to reprocess the 5' RACE reads, holding one entry per CDR3 protein. The sample lists around 310,000 distinct CDR3 sequences; around 3.6% were seen once. V was trimmed by 5 bases and J by 6 bases, leaving 17 bases between them. The CDR3 extends over 15 amino acids. Per germline, CDR1 SGHTA and CDR2 FQGNSA. The sample here was PBMCs, taken on the day of the yellow fever booster vaccination. The clonotype originates from a man aged 18-30 years who received the YFV17D yellow fever vaccine. The genes are TRBV7-2 and TRBJ1-5; no clear D. CDR3 nucleotide sequence: TGTGCCAGCAGCGCCGGACCTTCGGCGAGTCAGCCCCAGCATTTT. Translating it yields CASSAGPSASQPQHF.